The present T cell receptor beta chain was sequenced within a study of blood T cell repertoires in COVID-19. Across the study: Sample material is recorded as cDNA or gDNA derived from T cells, B-cell-depleted T cells, or PBMCs.

This clone was found once. Other DNA sequences in the sample encode the same CDR3. There are 16 residues in the CDR3. With 6 bases clipped from V and 2 bases from J, the junction kept 2 bases outside the gene matches. Germline V CDR1 and CDR2: MDHEN, SYDVKM. Methods used by the authors: Amplifying reference gene primers gave estimates of nucleated cell counts. This table comes from immunoSEQ multiplex PCR, and its TCRdb copy is limited to in-frame clones, with some not included. V and J calls and clone size are those listed in that table; D and trimming were worked out from the DNA. The sample includes roughly 200,000 clones, roughly 89% of them seen just once.

This clonotype originated in a man in his forties or fifties with acute or convalescent COVID-19. The sample comprised peripheral blood. This chain links TRBV28 with TRBJ2-1; 15 nucleotides match TRBD2. In DNA form, the CDR3 reads TGTGCCAGCAGCCGGACTAGCGGGGGGGCCTACAATGAGCAGTTCTTC. Amino acids: CASSRTSGGAYNEQFF.